The sequence of this TCR beta chain was determined in a study of sequential checkpoint blockade in melanoma. Clones were read by immunoSEQ multiplex PCR, and TCRdb kept only the in-frame ones, dropping some. This table holds approximately 20,000 clones, approximately 30% found once. This sample's treatment: randomized to nivolumab then ipilimumab (arm A) or the reverse (arm B). V lost 4 bases to trimming and J lost 3 bases, with 9 bases between them. Germline V gives CDR1 MDHEN, CDR2 SYDVKM. The CDR3 length is 13 residues. Study-level findings and limits: About 30 times likelier clinical benefit followed increased tumor T-cell fraction and clonality.

This clone was counted only a few times. No antigen is known for it. This TCR was recovered from a human donor with melanoma. This specimen consisted of tumor tissue (inferred from file names), obtained from a patient given nivolumab and ipilimumab in sequence. This rearrangement joins TRBV28 to TRBJ2-5; possibly TRBD1 for D (6 bases). Here the CDR3 reads CASSYGQKETQYF. The CDR3 bases are TGTGCCAGCAGTTACGGACAGAAAGAGACCCAGTACTTC.